Listed below are T cell receptor beta chains from one sample, sequenced in a study of early T cells in non-severe SARS-CoV-2 infection. Via MiXCR, TCRdb re-called the 5' RACE reads, giving one row per CDR3 protein. The profile shows roughly 50,000 distinct CDR3 sequences, over 7% of them singletons. The specimen sequenced was whole blood. The receptors here all came from an adult who was a healthcare worker with PCR-confirmed SARS-CoV-2 infection or an uninfected control (not recorded which). Both conserved end residues are part of each CDR3. The order of the fields is V gene, CDR3 length, J gene, D gene, clone size, CDR3 protein, CDR3 DNA. A D gene is named only where the DNA matches it firmly. Clone size is not always given. Where it is, it says once, few, many or a class for expanded clones.

TRBV20-1	15	TRBJ2-7	NA	NA	CSARDDGSGLYEQYF	TGCAGTGCTAGAGATGACGGGAGCGGTCTCTACGAGCAGTACTTC
TRBV13	14	TRBJ1-1	NA	many	CASSYWTLNTEAFF	TGTGCCAGCAGCTACTGGACACTTAACACTGAAGCTTTCTTT
TRBV7-2	12	TRBJ1-2	NA	NA	CASSFLHYGYTF	TGTGCCAGCAGCTTTTTGCACTATGGCTACACCTTC
TRBV11-3	14	TRBJ2-7	TRBD1	medium-sized	CASSPPGTGGEQYF	TGTGCCAGCAGCCCCCCGGGGACAGGGGGCGAGCAGTACTTC
TRBV7-9	15	TRBJ2-7	NA	few	CASSPGGGSHYEQYF	TGTGCCAGCAGCCCAGGTGGGGGGAGTCACTACGAGCAGTACTTC
TRBV5-4	13	TRBJ2-7	TRBD1	NA	CASSLGDRDEQYF	TGTGCCAGCAGCTTGGGGGACAGGGACGAGCAGTACTTC
TRBV7-7	14	TRBJ2-1	NA	few	CASSRGLQGNEQFF	TGTGCTAGCAGCCGCGGACTTCAGGGGAATGAGCAGTTCTTC
TRBV5-1	14	TRBJ2-7	NA	many	CASSFRQSSYEQYF	TGCGCCAGCAGCTTTAGACAGTCCAGCTACGAGCAGTACTTC
TRBV7-9	15	TRBJ1-2	NA	NA	CASSYGRAPLYGYTF	TGTGCCAGCAGCTATGGACGTGCTCCCCTCTATGGCTACACCTTC
TRBV21-1	11	TRBJ2-5	NA	NA	CASSIQETQYF	TGTGCCAGCAGCATCCAAGAGACCCAGTACTTC
TRBV30	14	TRBJ1-5	NA	NA	CAWSVQGRGQPQHF	TGTGCCTGGAGTGTGCAGGGCCGGGGTCAGCCCCAGCATTTT
TRBV6-6	18	TRBJ1-1	NA	few	CASILQITPRLMNTEAFF	TGTGCCAGCATCTTGCAGATCACGCCGAGACTCATGAACACTGAAGCTTTCTTT
TRBV3-1	12	TRBJ2-1	TRBD2	NA	CASSRSGDEQFF	TGTGCCAGCAGCCGTAGCGGGGATGAGCAGTTCTTC
TRBV5-1	13	TRBJ1-6	NA	NA	CASSSGEASPLHF	TGCGCCAGCAGCTCCGGGGAAGCCTCACCCCTCCACTTT
TRBV6-6	16	TRBJ1-5	TRBD1	many	CASSHSIQGARQPQHF	TGTGCCAGCAGTCATTCAATCCAGGGGGCACGTCAGCCCCAGCATTTT
TRBV29-1	21	TRBJ2-3	TRBD1	NA	CSPETGIWSPGFDFSTDTQYF	TGCAGCCCCGAGACAGGGATCTGGAGCCCCGGTTTCGATTTTAGCACAGATACGCAGTATTTT
TRBV20-1	11	TRBJ1-2	NA	many	CSARRGSWDTF	TGCAGTGCCCGGCGGGGGTCATGGGACACCTTC
TRBV19	14	TRBJ1-5	TRBD1	many	CASSTTGGGQPQHF	TGTGCCAGTAGTACTACAGGGGGCGGTCAGCCCCAGCATTTT
TRBV28	14	TRBJ1-6	NA	NA	CASILGRGGSPLHF	TGTGCCAGCATCCTGGGGAGGGGCGGATCACCCCTCCACTTT
TRBV21-1	16	TRBJ1-5	NA	many	CASSRDRGHSNQPQHF	TGTGCCAGCAGCCGCGACAGGGGGCATAGCAATCAGCCCCAGCATTTT
TRBV7-2	15	TRBJ2-3	NA	few	CASSKPGLSTDTQYF	TGTGCCAGCAGCAAACCGGGACTCTCAACAGATACGCAGTATTTT
TRBV7-9	14	TRBJ2-7	NA	many	CASSLAQGDYEQYF	TGTGCCAGCAGCTTAGCTCAGGGAGACTACGAGCAGTACTTC
TRBV9	14	TRBJ2-7	NA	many	CASSVGVPSREQYF	TGTGCCAGCAGCGTAGGGGTGCCCTCCCGCGAGCAGTACTTC
TRBV10-2	13	TRBJ1-3	NA	NA	CASSESQGQAIYF	TGCGCCAGCAGTGAGTCACAGGGCCAAGCCATATATTTT
TRBV6-2/TRBV6-3	14	TRBJ2-1	NA	medium-sized	CASTPTGRGNEQFF	TGTGCCAGCACCCCGACAGGGAGGGGCAATGAGCAGTTCTTC
TRBV19	15	TRBJ2-7	NA	many	CASSIGRDPSYEQYF	TGTGCCAGTAGTATAGGCCGGGACCCCAGCTACGAGCAGTACTTC
TRBV2	11	TRBJ2-7	NA	medium-sized	CASGREYEQYF	TGTGCCAGCGGACGGGAGTACGAGCAGTACTTC
TRBV4-1	13	TRBJ1-5	NA	few	CASSQDPNQPQHF	TGCGCCAGCAGCCAAGACCCCAATCAGCCCCAGCATTTT
TRBV7-8	14	TRBJ1-5	NA	NA	CASSLGGGRQPQHF	TGTGCCAGCAGCTTAGGAGGAGGGCGGCAGCCCCAGCATTTT
TRBV5-6	17	TRBJ1-1	NA	NA	CASSAELRQTMNTEAFF	TGTGCCAGCAGCGCAGAGCTAAGACAGACCATGAACACTGAAGCTTTCTTT
TRBV12-3/TRBV12-4	14	TRBJ1-1	NA	many	CASSFMSRNTEAFF	TGTGCCAGCAGTTTTATGTCGCGGAACACTGAAGCTTTCTTT
TRBV7-2	16	TRBJ2-2	NA	few	CASSLYPGRNTGELFF	TGTGCCAGCAGCTTGTATCCCGGCAGAAACACCGGGGAGCTGTTTTTT
TRBV6-5	14	TRBJ1-2	TRBD1	NA	CASRRDSANYGYTF	TGTGCCAGCAGGCGGGACAGCGCTAACTATGGCTACACCTTC
TRBV7-8	12	TRBJ1-6	NA	many	CASSLSGSPLHF	TGTGCCAGCAGCTTAAGTGGTTCACCCCTCCACTTT
TRBV20-1	13	TRBJ2-1	TRBD1	many	CSAEGQGYNEQFF	TGCAGTGCAGAAGGACAGGGATACAATGAGCAGTTCTTC
TRBV25-1	15	TRBJ1-1	NA	many	CASSEGGQPNTEAFF	TGTGCCAGCAGTGAAGGAGGACAGCCGAACACTGAAGCTTTCTTT
TRBV27	14	TRBJ1-4	NA	many	CASSLRRTGEKLFF	TGTGCCAGCAGCCTACGCCGCACGGGAGAAAAACTGTTTTTT
TRBV7-8	15	TRBJ2-1	NA	many	CASSWTTSTYNEQFF	TGTGCCAGCAGTTGGACGACAAGTACCTACAATGAGCAGTTCTTC
TRBV19	16	TRBJ2-7	TRBD1	NA	CASQRSWDSLSYEQYF	TGTGCCAGTCAACGGTCGTGGGACAGCCTATCCTACGAGCAGTACTTC
TRBV9	15	TRBJ1-4	TRBD1	NA	CASSPQTGGNEKLFF	TGTGCCAGCAGCCCCCAGACAGGGGGGAATGAAAAACTGTTTTTT
TRBV19	13	TRBJ2-5	TRBD1	NA	CASREQGIQTQYF	TGTGCCAGTAGGGAACAGGGGATTCAGACCCAGTACTTC
TRBV5-1	15	TRBJ2-3	NA	few	CASSLDGTQADTQYF	TGCGCCAGCAGCTTGGATGGCACCCAGGCAGATACGCAGTATTTT